Presented here are 12 T cell receptor beta chains from one specimen sequenced in a study of blood T cells in healthy people across ages. The authors ran a second PCR of about 7 to 12 cycles using a sample-barcoded 5' primer and a J-beta primer mix. TCRdb recomputed calls from the 5' RACE reads with MiXCR, one row per CDR3 protein. The repertoire holds about 830,000 distinct CDR3 sequences, with around 68% as singletons. The sample comprised blood. These TCRs come from a man aged 25 to 40 in good health.

The V and J genes are TRBV6-1 and TRBJ2-3; possible D gene TRBD1, 6 bases. The ends were cut back, 7 bases at V and 2 bases at J, with 19 bases in the middle. This CDR3 is built from 16 residues. Germline V lookup: CDR1 MNHNS, CDR2 SASEGT. The CDR3 protein is CASNFPGTPPTDTQYF. As DNA, the CDR3 is TGTGCCAGCAACTTTCCCGGGACACCCCCCACAGATACGCAGTATTTT.

In its sample, this clonotype was seen a few times. V gene TRBV20-1 combines with J gene TRBJ2-1; D gene unclear. The germline V gene encodes CDR1 DFQATT and CDR2 SNEGSKA (reference sequence). This CDR3 contains 12 residues. The V end lost 1 base, the J end lost 9 bases, and 10 bases lay between the germline ends. CDR3 protein: CSARGPYGEQFF. CDR3 in DNA: TGCAGTGCTAGAGGGCCGTATGGTGAGCAGTTCTTC.

The V call is TRBV6-2 or TRBV6-3, the J call TRBJ2-7; D is unresolved. Trimming stripped 0 bases from V and 2 bases from J, with 8 bases between. The CDR3 loop spans 14 amino acids. Per germline, CDR1 MNHEY and CDR2 SVGEGT. The CDR3 nucleotides are TGTGCCAGCAGTTACTCGAGGATCACCTACGAGCAGTACTTC. This sequence encodes CASSYSRITYEQYF.

The CDR3 reads CASSHGQGTETQYF. CDR3 sequence (DNA): TGCGCCAGCAGCCATGGACAGGGCACGGAGACCCAGTACTTC. The chain employs TRBV5-1 and TRBJ2-5; 8 nucleotides match TRBD1. The V gene's germline CDR1 is SGHRS and CDR2 YFSETQ. V lost 4 bases and J lost 5; bases outside the gene matches: 7. The length of the CDR3 is 14 residues. Full variable domain (rest looked up from reference TRBV5-1 and TRBJ2-5): KAGVTQTPRYLIKTRGQQVTLSCSPISGHRSVSWYQQTPGQGLQFLFEYFSETQRNKGNFPGRFSGRQFSNSRSEMNVSTLELGDSALYLCASSHGQGTETQYFGPGTRLLVL.

CDR3 region: CASSLYRSAFPEQYF. CDR3 nucleotides: TGTGCCAGCAGTTTATATCGTAGCGCCTTCCCCGAGCAGTACTTC. The rearrangement links TRBV27 to TRBJ2-7; TRBD2 is a possible D gene (5 bases). CDR1 MNHEY and CDR2 SMNVEV come from the germline V gene (reference sequence). V was shortened by 1 base and J by 6 bases, with 16 bases between the two germline ends. The CDR3 covers 15 residues.

This chain joins TRBV20-1 and TRBJ2-7; D perhaps matches TRBD2 (5 bases). CDR1 DFQATT and CDR2 SNEGSKA come from the germline V gene (reference sequence). This CDR3 is built from 12 residues. V was shortened by 1 base and J by 7 bases, with 11 bases between the two germline ends. CDR3 nucleotides: TGCAGTGCTAGAGGCACTAGAACGGAGCAGTACTTC. This gives the protein CSARGTRTEQYF.

The chain links TRBV20-1 to TRBJ2-1; D is possibly TRBD1 (5 bases). V was trimmed by 2 bases and J by 3 bases, leaving 14 bases between them. CDR1 DFQATT and CDR2 SNEGSKA come from the germline V gene (reference sequence). This CDR3 has 15 amino acids. The CDR3: CSARTGSVSYNEQFF. As DNA, the CDR3 is TGCAGTGCTAGAACAGGCAGTGTGAGCTACAATGAGCAGTTCTTC.

The chain combines TRBV7-8 with TRBJ2-4, with 8 bases matching TRBD1. J gave up 1 base and V 4 bases, and 12 bases lay outside the gene matches. Germline values: CDR1 SGHVS, CDR2 FQNEAQ. This CDR3 has 18 amino acids. This CDR3 reads CASSWPGGASSAKNIQYF. The CDR3 DNA reads TGTGCCAGCAGCTGGCCAGGGGGCGCGTCGTCGGCCAAAAACATTCAGTACTTC.

The V call is TRBV6-2 or TRBV6-3, the J call TRBJ1-2, with 7 positions matching TRBD1. The CDR3 is 15 amino acids. Germline lookup yields CDR1 MNHEY and CDR2 SVGEGT. V trimming: 2 bases; J trimming: 7 bases; junction bases outside the gene matches: 10. The CDR3 region has the DNA TGTGCCAGCAGTTACGGGGAACAGGGGTCCGTTGGCTACACCTTC. It specifies CASSYGEQGSVGYTF.

The CDR3 sequence is CASSPRPGQAGYGYTF. The CDR3 bases are TGCGCCAGCAGCCCGCGTCCGGGACAGGCGGGCTATGGCTACACCTTC. This rearrangement joins TRBV5-1 to TRBJ1-2; 8 nucleotides agree with TRBD1. Germline CDR1 SGHRS, CDR2 YFSETQ. V shed 4 bases and J 4 bases; nucleotides not matched to a gene: 12. CDR3 length equals 16 residues.

V and J are TRBV20-1 and TRBJ1-6; D gene ambiguous. Trimming pared 1 base from V and 6 bases from J, leaving 16 bases between. The CDR3 runs to 16 residues. Germline values: CDR1 DFQATT, CDR2 SNEGSKA (reference sequence). Here the CDR3 DNA reads TGCAGTGCTAGAGTTGGCACCCGAAATCCTAATTCACCCCTCCACTTT. The encoded protein is CSARVGTRNPNSPLHF.

The chain couples TRBV20-1 to TRBJ1-1; D is ambiguous. The germline V and J ends were trimmed by 0 bases and 4 bases, with 15 bases remaining between them. Looked up from germline, CDR1 is DFQATT and CDR2 is SNEGSKA (reference sequence). The CDR3 runs 15 residues. In nucleotides, the CDR3 is TGCAGTGCTAGAGATCAAGCTCGGCCTGGCACTGAAGCTTTCTTT. This codes for CSARDQARPGTEAFF.